This T cell receptor (beta chain) was obtained from a study of early T cells in non-severe SARS-CoV-2 infection. Study overall: Bulk RNA isolated from unsorted whole blood underwent sequencing; chains were not paired. Overall study findings and caveats: There was a bias toward anti-spike CD8 responses in VDJdb matching, which missed private and CD4 specificities.

This CDR3 spans 13 amino acids. Trimming took 6 bases from V and 1 from J, leaving 9 bases between them. CDR1 is SGHTA, CDR2 FQGTGA, per germline. Unique molecular identifiers were affixed to single, distinct cDNA molecules. TCRdb reprocessed the 5' RACE reads with MiXCR, giving one entry per CDR3 protein. The repertoire holds about 55,000 distinct CDR3 sequences, with 5% to 7.5% as singletons. There are a few counts of this clonotype. Its target is not known. The chain carries TRBV7-3 and TRBJ1-1; D ambiguous. The source was whole blood, collected at baseline. This receptor was taken from an adult who was a healthcare worker with PCR-confirmed SARS-CoV-2 infection or an uninfected control (not recorded which). The CDR3 is CASREVGNTEAFF. As DNA, the CDR3 is TGTGCCAGCAGGGAAGTTGGGAACACTGAAGCTTTCTTT.